The clone carrying this T cell receptor (beta chain) turned up a few times. No antigen is known for it. Healthy donors had no documented immune events, such as infections, while sampled. Only in-frame clones appear in the TCRdb table, and some are missing; sequencing was by immunoSEQ multiplex PCR. Of around 100,000 clones listed, 88% are singletons. Germline-derived CDR1 and CDR2 are SNHLY and FYNNEI. Trimming left V 3 bases short and J 6 bases short, with 12 bases between. This CDR3 comprises 14 residues. These data are taken from a study of identifying expanded T cells in peripheral blood. Broader study findings: About 1.2 clones differed between technical replicates, versus around 15 and 18 over time. Across healthy donors, higher total template counts meant significantly greater roughly 2-week count variance.

The chain links TRBV2 to TRBJ2-1; a possible D gene is TRBD2 (5 bases). Sequencing was done on a sample of blood. This TCR came from a person between 18 and 69 years old in good health. The CDR3 loop is CASSDGRALNEQFF. CDR3 nucleotides: TGTGCCAGCAGTGATGGGAGAGCGCTCAATGAGCAGTTCTTC.